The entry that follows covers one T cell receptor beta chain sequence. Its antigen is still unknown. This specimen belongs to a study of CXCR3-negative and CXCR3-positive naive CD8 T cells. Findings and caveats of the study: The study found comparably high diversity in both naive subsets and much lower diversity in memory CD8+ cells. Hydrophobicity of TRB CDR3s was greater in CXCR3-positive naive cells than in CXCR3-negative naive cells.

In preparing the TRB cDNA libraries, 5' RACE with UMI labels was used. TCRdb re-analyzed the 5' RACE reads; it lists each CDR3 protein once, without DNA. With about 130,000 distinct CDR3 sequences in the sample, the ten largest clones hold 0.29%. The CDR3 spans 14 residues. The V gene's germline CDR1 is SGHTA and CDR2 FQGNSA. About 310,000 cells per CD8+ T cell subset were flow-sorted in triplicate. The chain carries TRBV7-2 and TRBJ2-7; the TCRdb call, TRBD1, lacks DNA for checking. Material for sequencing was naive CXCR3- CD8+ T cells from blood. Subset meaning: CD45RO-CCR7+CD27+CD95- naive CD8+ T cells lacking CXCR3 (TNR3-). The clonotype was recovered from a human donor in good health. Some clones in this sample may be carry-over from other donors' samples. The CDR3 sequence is CASSHFGQTYEQYF.